This T cell receptor beta chain is drawn from a study of PD-1 blockade in classical Hodgkin lymphoma. Libraries were prepared by immunoSEQ multiplex PCR; TCRdb keeps only in-frame clonotypes and omits some of them. The profile shows 15,000 to 20,000 clones, approximately 80% of them singletons. Of note for this clone: The antigen remains unidentified.

As to time point: cycle 4 day 1 (C4D1), after 6 weeks of nivolumab. Exposure to brentuximab vedotin varied, and each patient had relapsed following autologous stem cell transplantation. General study results and limits: CD8+ TCR diversity did not rise significantly by C4D1, unlike CD4+. The authors have not defined what causes the repertoire differences, possibly disease activity or prior therapy.

Trimming at V came to 11 bases and at J to 0 bases, leaving 14 bases not matched to a gene. CDR3 length equals 16 residues. The V call is TRBV6-7, the J call TRBJ2-7; 9 positions match TRBD2. TRBV6-7 is labeled an ORF, and its function is uncertain. The sequence came from a human donor with classical Hodgkin lymphoma. The specimen comprised peripheral blood mononuclear cells (PBMCs), sampled before the fourth cycle of nivolumab. The CDR3 here is CAGPLGGRALSYEQYF. CDR3 bases: TGTGCCGGCCCCCTGGGCGGGAGGGCCCTCTCCTACGAGCAGTACTTC.